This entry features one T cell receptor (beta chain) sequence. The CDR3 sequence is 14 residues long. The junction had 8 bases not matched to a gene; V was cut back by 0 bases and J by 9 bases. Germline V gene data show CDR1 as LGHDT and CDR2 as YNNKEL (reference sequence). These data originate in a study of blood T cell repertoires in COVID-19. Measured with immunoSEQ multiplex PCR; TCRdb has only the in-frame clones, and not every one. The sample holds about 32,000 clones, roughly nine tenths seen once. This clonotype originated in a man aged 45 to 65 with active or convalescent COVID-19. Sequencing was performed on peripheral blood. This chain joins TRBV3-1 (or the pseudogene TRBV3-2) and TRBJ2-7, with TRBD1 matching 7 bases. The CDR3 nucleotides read TGTGCCAGCAGCCAAGATGGGGCCGACAGGGCGCAGTACTTC. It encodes CASSQDGADRAQYF.